The 2 T cell receptor beta chains reported below all come from one sample, sequenced in a study of shared clonotypes between healthy human individuals. Profiled with immunoSEQ multiplex PCR; TCRdb holds only in-frame clones, not every one. Seen here are 650,000 to 750,000 clones, approximately 75% observed once, and the top ten hold under 2%. Material: memory CD4+ T cells sorted from blood. Noted subset: CD45RA-negative fraction. The receptor set was obtained from a woman aged 25 to 39 in good health.

This rearrangement joins TRBV7-9 to TRBJ2-5; TRBD1 is a possible D gene (6 bases). The J call may be wrong; the DNA end is better matched by TRBJ2-7. The CDR3 consists of 14 residues. Germline values: CDR1 SEHNR, CDR2 FQNEAQ (reference sequence). The CDR3 nucleotides read TGTGCCAGCAGAGTACAGGGAGACAGCTACGAGCAGTACTTC. Its translation: CASRVQGDSYEQYF.

The V call is TRBV11-2, the J call TRBJ2-1; 7 bases are a match to TRBD2. The germline V gene has CDR1 SGHAT and CDR2 FQNNGV. The CDR3 runs to 14 residues. The J segment lost 9 bases and the V segment lost 2 bases, leaving 7 bases of the junction unmatched. CDR3 in DNA: TGTGCCAGCAGCTTACCCCGGGAGGCGGGTGAGCAGTTCTTC. It codes for CASSLPREAGEQFF.